These 8 T cell receptor beta chains were sequenced from one sample in a study of T cell changes during pregnancy in multiple sclerosis (dated by TCRdb to about 2019). Library creation used the immunoSEQ multiplex PCR assay. TCRdb took this table from immuneACCESS and kept in-frame rearrangements with V and J called. Such tables lack part of the clones; where checked against another copy, unresolved V genes explain under half of the gap, and the rest is unexplained. The sample table lists fewer than 85,000 clones, about 93% of them with a count of one. Clones ranked in the top ten supply just over 2.5% of the sample. Sequenced material: peripheral blood, taken after pregnancy. These receptors were obtained from a female donor in good health, enrolled as a control in a pregnancy study.

The chain is built from TRBV11-2 and TRBJ2-1; D not certain. This CDR3 has 11 residues. V gave up 6 bases and J gave up 9 bases, with 9 bases separating them. From germline, CDR1 is SGHAT and CDR2 FQNNGV. This CDR3 is CASRLSGEQFF. The DNA for the CDR3 is TGTGCCAGCAGATTGTCAGGTGAGCAGTTCTTC.

The V and J genes are TRBV11-2 and TRBJ2-1, with 9 bases matching TRBD2. Germline V lookup: CDR1 SGHAT, CDR2 FQNNGV. The CDR3 is 12 residues long. The ends lost 5 bases at V and 9 bases at J; junction bases unmatched: 2. The CDR3 DNA is TGTGCCAGCAGCCGCGGGGGGGGTGAGCAGTTCTTC. It translates to CASSRGGGEQFF.

CDR3: CASSQEEAGPNHYNDGQFF. The CDR3 DNA is TGCGCCAGCAGCCAAGAGGAGGCCGGGCCGAACCATTATAATGACGGGCAGTTCTTC. This chain links TRBV4-1 with TRBJ2-1; weak D call: TRBD2 (5 bases). V was cut by 0 bases and J by 12 bases, with 30 bases left in between. The germline CDR1 and CDR2 sequences are MGHRA and YSYEKL. CDR3 length equals 19 residues.

V is TRBV6-5 and J is TRBJ2-1; D may be TRBD2 (7 bases). V lost 5 bases, J lost 6 bases, and 17 bases lay in between. CDR1 and CDR2 from the germline V gene are MNHEY and SVGAGI. There are 15 residues in the CDR3. The CDR3 bases are TGTGCCAGCAGTCCACGGGGGGCGGGGCTCAATGAGCAGTTCTTC. It is translated as CASSPRGAGLNEQFF.

The V gene is TRBV15, the J gene TRBJ2-1, with a possible D match to TRBD2 (7 bases). V lost 2 bases, J lost 13 bases, and 18 bases lay in between. CDR3 length equals 14 residues. Per the germline V gene, CDR1 is LNHNV and CDR2 is YYDKDF (reference sequence). CDR3 in amino acids: CATSRPEGGPRQFF. The CDR3 DNA reads as TGTGCCACCAGCAGACCAGAGGGGGGGCCTCGTCAGTTCTTC.

The rearrangement uses TRBV7-9 and TRBJ1-1, with TRBD1 matching 11 bases. Germline loops: CDR1 SEHNR, CDR2 FQNEAQ (reference sequence). CDR3 length: 17 residues. Trimming removed 5 bases from V and 3 bases from J; junction bases left unmatched: 11. This CDR3 is CASSAPGTGGLDTEAFF. The DNA for the CDR3 is TGTGCCAGCAGCGCGCCCGGGACAGGGGGTCTGGACACTGAAGCTTTCTTT.

The chain combines TRBV18 with TRBJ1-5, with 7 bases fitting TRBD1. This CDR3 region has 13 residues. V was clipped by 6 bases and J by 3 bases; unmatched bases: 2. Germline V gives CDR1 KGHSH, CDR2 LQKENI. In DNA form, the CDR3 reads TGTGCCAGCTCCGACAGGGCCAATCAGCCCCAGCATTTT. Encoded protein: CASSDRANQPQHF.

The rearrangement links TRBV29-1 to TRBJ1-2, with 7 bases lining up with TRBD1. V lost 4 bases to trimming and J lost 6 bases; unmatched junction nucleotides: 11. Germline loops: CDR1 SQVTM, CDR2 ANQGSEA. This CDR3 region has 14 residues. The CDR3 sequence: CSVASGIQGHGYTF. DNA of the CDR3: TGCAGCGTTGCTTCAGGGATACAGGGGCATGGCTACACCTTC.